The source of this T cell receptor (beta chain) is a study of identical twins. Points from the study as a whole: The abundant beta clonotypes from cord blood had fewer insertions, and memory repertoires had none of this.

V lost 8 bases, J lost 8 bases, and 10 bases lay in between. CDR1 and CDR2 (germline): SNHLY, FYNNEI. The CDR3 extends over 11 amino acids. This clonotype was seen a few times. Its cognate antigen is unknown. TCRdb independently ran MiXCR on the 5' RACE reads; one entry per CDR3 protein. The data contain around 960,000 distinct CDR3 sequences, 9% to 15% of them singletons. The same sample was also used in a study of yellow fever vaccine responses in identical twins.

The sample taken for sequencing was PBMCs. This chain links TRBV2 with TRBJ2-4; D gene unclear. The TCR was taken from a young woman in good health. CDR3 loop: CASRFSDIQYF. CDR3 nucleotide sequence: TGTGCCAGCCGCTTTTCAGACATTCAGTACTTC.